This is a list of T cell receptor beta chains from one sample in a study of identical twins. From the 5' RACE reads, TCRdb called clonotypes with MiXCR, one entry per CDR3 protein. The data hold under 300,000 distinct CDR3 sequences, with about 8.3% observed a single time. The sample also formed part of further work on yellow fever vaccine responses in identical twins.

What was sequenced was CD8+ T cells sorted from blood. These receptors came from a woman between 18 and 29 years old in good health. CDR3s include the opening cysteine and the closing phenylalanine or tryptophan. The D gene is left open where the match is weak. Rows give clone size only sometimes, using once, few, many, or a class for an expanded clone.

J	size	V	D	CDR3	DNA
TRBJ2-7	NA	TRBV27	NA	CASSSLAETYEQYF	TGTGCCAGCAGTTCCCTCGCAGAGACCTACGAGCAGTACTTC
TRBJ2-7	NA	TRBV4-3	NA	CASSQDFQGLEQYF	TGCGCCAGCAGCCAAGATTTTCAGGGCCTCGAGCAGTACTTC
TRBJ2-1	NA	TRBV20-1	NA	CSAPRYISSYNEQFF	TGCAGTGCCCCCCGCTACATCAGCTCCTACAATGAGCAGTTCTTC
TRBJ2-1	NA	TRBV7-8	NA	CASSLDRMKGSSYNEQFF	TGTGCCAGCAGCTTAGATAGGATGAAAGGGAGCTCCTACAATGAGCAGTTCTTC
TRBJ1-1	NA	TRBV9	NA	CASSPRDGGAFF	TGTGCCAGCAGCCCGCGGGACGGCGGAGCTTTCTTT
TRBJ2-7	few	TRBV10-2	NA	CASRASYEQYF	TGCGCCAGCAGGGCCTCCTACGAGCAGTACTTC
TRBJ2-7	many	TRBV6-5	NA	CASSYFSGSPSEQYF	TGTGCCAGCAGTTACTTCTCTGGAAGTCCAAGCGAGCAGTACTTC
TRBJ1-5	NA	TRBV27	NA	CASSLAQHINQPQHF	TGTGCCAGCAGTTTAGCTCAACACATCAATCAGCCCCAGCATTTT
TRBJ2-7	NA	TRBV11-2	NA	CASSIRHGTYRFSYEQYF	TGTGCCAGCAGCATACGACATGGGACATATCGTTTCTCCTACGAGCAGTACTTC
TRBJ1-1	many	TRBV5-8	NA	CASSLKGDEAFF	TGTGCCAGCAGCTTGAAGGGGGATGAAGCTTTCTTT
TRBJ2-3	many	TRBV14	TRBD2	CASSQGLATQDTQYF	TGTGCCAGCAGCCAGGGACTAGCCACCCAAGATACGCAGTATTTT
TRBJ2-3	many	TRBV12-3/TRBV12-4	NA	CASSSSARGLLQDTQYF	TGTGCCAGCAGTTCCAGCGCGAGGGGACTTTTGCAGGATACGCAGTATTTT
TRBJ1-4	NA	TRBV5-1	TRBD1	CASSSGTGVNEKLFF	TGCGCCAGCAGCTCAGGGACAGGGGTTAATGAAAAACTGTTTTTT
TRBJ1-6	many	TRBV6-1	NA	CASSPREENSPLHF	TGTGCCAGCAGTCCCAGGGAGGAGAATTCACCCCTCCACTTT
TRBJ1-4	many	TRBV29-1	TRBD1	CSAEAWTGDEKLFF	TGCAGCGCCGAGGCCTGGACAGGGGATGAAAAACTGTTTTTT
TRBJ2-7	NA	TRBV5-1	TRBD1	CASSPHRDSSYEQYF	TGCGCCAGCAGCCCACACCGGGACAGCTCCTACGAGCAGTACTTC
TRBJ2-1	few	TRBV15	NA	CATSRPLGIYNEQFF	TGTGCCACCAGCAGACCGCTCGGGATATACAATGAGCAGTTCTTC
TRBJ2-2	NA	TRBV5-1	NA	CASSLWVNTGELFF	TGCGCCAGCAGCTTATGGGTAAACACCGGGGAGCTGTTTTTT
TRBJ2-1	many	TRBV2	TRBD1	CASIHLGDREYNEQFF	TGTGCCAGCATCCACCTAGGGGACAGGGAATACAATGAGCAGTTCTTC
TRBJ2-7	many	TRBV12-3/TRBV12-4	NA	CASSIDSYEQYF	TGTGCCAGCAGCATTGACTCGTACGAGCAGTACTTC
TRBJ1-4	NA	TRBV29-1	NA	CSVAGLDEKLFF	TGCAGCGTTGCGGGGTTAGATGAAAAACTGTTTTTT
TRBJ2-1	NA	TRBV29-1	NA	CSVEPGNPHEQFF	TGCAGCGTTGAACCCGGGAACCCCCATGAGCAGTTCTTC
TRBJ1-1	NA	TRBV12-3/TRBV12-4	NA	CASSPRPGGNTEAFF	TGTGCCAGCAGTCCGCGGCCGGGGGGCAACACTGAAGCTTTCTTT
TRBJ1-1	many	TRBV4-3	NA	CASSQVPGGGTEAFF	TGCGCCAGCAGCCAAGTCCCCGGGGGGGGCACTGAAGCTTTCTTT
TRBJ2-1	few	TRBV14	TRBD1	CASSHSELDRASRSSYNEQFF	TGTGCCAGCAGCCATTCCGAATTGGACAGGGCCTCCAGAAGTTCCTACAATGAGCAGTTCTTC
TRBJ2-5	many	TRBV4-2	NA	CASSTGGIETQYF	TGTGCCAGCAGCACTGGGGGGATAGAGACCCAGTACTTC
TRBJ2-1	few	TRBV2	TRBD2	CASSGEGGGSYNEQFF	TGTGCCAGCAGTGGGGAGGGTGGTGGCTCCTACAATGAGCAGTTCTTC
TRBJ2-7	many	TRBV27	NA	CASSLAGSNRYEQYF	TGTGCCAGCAGTTTAGCAGGGTCGAACCGCTACGAGCAGTACTTC
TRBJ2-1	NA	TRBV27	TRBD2	CGSGGSLSEQFF	TGTGGTAGCGGGGGCTCCCTGAGTGAGCAGTTCTTC
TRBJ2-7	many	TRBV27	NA	CASSYDRGAGEQYF	TGTGCCAGCAGTTACGACCGGGGTGCGGGTGAGCAGTACTTC
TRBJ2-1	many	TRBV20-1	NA	CSARDYYNEQFF	TGCAGTGCTAGAGACTACTACAATGAGCAGTTCTTC
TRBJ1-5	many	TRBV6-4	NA	CASSEEGNQPQHF	TGTGCCAGCAGTGAGGAGGGGAATCAGCCCCAGCATTTT
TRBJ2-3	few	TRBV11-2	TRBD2	CASSLVETSGRARWTDTQYF	TGTGCCAGCAGCTTAGTTGAGACTAGCGGGAGGGCCAGATGGACAGATACGCAGTATTTT
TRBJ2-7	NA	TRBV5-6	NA	CASSLVGLAGEQYF	TGTGCCAGCAGCTTGGTCGGCCTAGCTGGCGAGCAGTACTTC
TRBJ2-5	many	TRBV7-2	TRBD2	CASSLIGLAGETQYF	TGTGCCAGCAGCTTAATCGGACTAGCCGGAGAGACCCAGTACTTC
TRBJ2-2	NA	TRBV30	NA	CAWSSSTGELFF	TGTGCCTGGAGTTCATCCACCGGGGAGCTGTTTTTT
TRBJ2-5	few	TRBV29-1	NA	CSVERAMSKTQYF	TGCAGCGTTGAAAGGGCGATGTCTAAGACCCAGTACTTC
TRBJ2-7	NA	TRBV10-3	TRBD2	CATQRGNSYEQYF	TGTGCCACCCAGCGGGGGAACTCCTACGAGCAGTACTTC
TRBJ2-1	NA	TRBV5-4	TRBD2	CASSLAGVGDNEQFF	TGTGCCAGCAGCTTAGCGGGAGTGGGAGACAATGAGCAGTTCTTC
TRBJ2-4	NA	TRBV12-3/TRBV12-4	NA	CASSFPEGGNIQYF	TGTGCCAGCAGTTTCCCAGAGGGCGGAAACATTCAGTACTTC
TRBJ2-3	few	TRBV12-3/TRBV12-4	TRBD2	CASSPRDYLTDTQYF	TGTGCCAGCAGTCCCCGGGACTACCTCACAGATACGCAGTATTTT
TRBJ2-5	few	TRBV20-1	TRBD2	CSAGGEFETQYF	TGCAGTGCTGGGGGGGAGTTTGAGACCCAGTACTTC
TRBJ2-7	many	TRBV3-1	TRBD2	CASSPASGGNSYEQYF	TGTGCCAGCAGCCCAGCGAGCGGGGGTAACTCCTACGAGCAGTACTTC
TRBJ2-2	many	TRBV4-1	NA	CASSQEGGGYPTTGELFF	TGCGCCAGCAGCCAAGAGGGGGGTGGCTACCCTACCACCGGGGAGCTGTTTTTT
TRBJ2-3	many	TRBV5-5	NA	CASSLEGVQTDTQYF	TGTGCCAGCAGCTTGGAAGGGGTTCAAACAGATACGCAGTATTTT
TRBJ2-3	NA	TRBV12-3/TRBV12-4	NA	CASSFTSGINTDTQYF	TGTGCCAGCAGTTTCACCTCAGGGATCAACACAGATACGCAGTATTTT
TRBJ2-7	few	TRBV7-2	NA	CASSSASRGSRRHEQYF	TGTGCCAGCAGCTCAGCGAGCAGAGGTTCCAGGAGGCACGAGCAGTACTTC
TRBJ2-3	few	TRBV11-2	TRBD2	CASSWTSGISTDTQYF	TGTGCCAGCAGCTGGACTAGCGGGATTAGCACAGATACGCAGTATTTT